These 27 T cell receptor beta chains came from one sample sequenced in a study of glioma-infiltrating T cells. Amplification of TCR alpha and beta CDR3 regions from RNA used iRepertoire nested multiplex PCR. Each CDR3 protein gets one entry after TCRdb re-called the multiplex PCR reads with MiXCR. The sample shows some 22,000 distinct CDR3 sequences, approximately 23% of them seen only once. Sequenced sample: glioma tissue, nonneoplastic brain tissue, or PBMCs (not recorded which). The receptors were sampled from a human donor with low-grade glioma or glioblastoma, undergoing nonglioma brain surgery, or in good health (not recorded which).

The rearrangement links TRBV27 to TRBJ1-5, with 10 nucleotides matching TRBD1. V dropped 3 bases and J dropped 2; count of bases not matched to a gene: 10. The length of the CDR3 is 18 residues. Germline values: CDR1 MNHEY, CDR2 SMNVEV (reference sequence). The CDR3: CASSFGTGARIGNQPQHF. Written as DNA, the CDR3 is TGTGCCAGCAGTTTCGGGACAGGGGCCCGAATTGGCAATCAGCCCCAGCATTTT.

This clonotype was counted a few times. This chain links TRBV11-1 with TRBJ1-2; tentatively, D is TRBD1 (6 bases). Trimming shortened V by 3 bases and J by 7 bases, and 15 bases separated the two germline ends. Germline V gene lookup returns CDR1 SGHAT and CDR2 FQDESV (reference sequence). The CDR3 is 14 amino acids. CDR3 region: CASSLYGGVGGYTF. In DNA, the CDR3 is TGTGCCAGCAGCTTGTATGGGGGCGTCGGTGGCTACACCTTC.

The chain combines TRBV3-1 with TRBJ2-5, with TRBD2 identical over 11 bases. In germline, CDR1 is LGHDT, CDR2 YNNKEL (reference sequence). V shed 3 bases, J shed 5 bases, and the junction held 8 bases outside the gene matches. CDR3 length equals 16 residues. CDR3 protein: CASSHHSGGAVETQYF. CDR3 nucleotides: TGTGCCAGCAGCCACCATAGCGGGGGGGCCGTCGAGACCCAGTACTTC.

The chain couples TRBV12-3 or TRBV12-4 to TRBJ1-4, with D perhaps TRBD1 (5 bases). The CDR3 is made up of 15 amino acids. The V end was cut by 6 bases, the J end by 3 bases, with 14 bases between. CDR3 DNA sequence: TGTGCCAGCAGACCCGACGGGGCGGCTAATGAAAAACTGTTTTTT. As protein: CASRPDGAANEKLFF.

A note on this clonotype: A much larger clone sits a single nucleotide away, making a read error possible. The chain is built from TRBV28 and TRBJ2-7; D ambiguous. Germline CDR1 reads MDHEN; CDR2 reads SYDVKM. The CDR3 covers 15 residues. CDR3 protein: CASREQEWSPYEHYF. The CDR3 DNA reads as TGTGCCAGCCGAGAGCAGGAGTGGAGCCCTTACGAGCATTACTTC.

This clonotype was recorded many times. The chain has TRBV19 and TRBJ2-5, with 7 bases aligning to TRBD1. The CDR3 is made up of 15 amino acids. Trimming took 1 base from V and 6 from J; bases not matched to a gene: 8. The V gene's germline CDR1 is LNHDA and CDR2 SQIVND (reference sequence). CDR3 region: CASSIVFGTEKTQYF. DNA of the CDR3: TGTGCCAGTAGTATAGTGTTTGGGACAGAGAAGACCCAGTACTTC.

Remarks on this clonotype: Its ends do not fully match the called genes, so a read error is possible. The genes are TRBV4-1 and TRBJ2-1; no firm D call. Germline V lookup: CDR1 MGHRA, CDR2 YSYEKL. This CDR3 spans 12 amino acids. CDR3 coding DNA: TGCGCCAGAAGCCCTGCAGGTAATGAGCAGTTCTTC. Translation gives CARSPAGNEQFF.

In its sample, this clonotype was seen many times. The genes are TRBV6-1 and TRBJ2-3, with 9 bases lining up with TRBD2. Germline loops: CDR1 MNHNS, CDR2 SASEGT. Trimming took 6 bases from V and 0 from J; bases not matched to a gene: 4. This CDR3 region has 15 residues. The CDR3 sequence is CASRLAGTSTDTQYF. As DNA, the CDR3 is TGTGCCAGCAGGCTAGCGGGAACCAGCACAGATACGCAGTATTTT.

In the case of this clonotype: A much larger clone lies a single base off, so this may be a read error. The chain has TRBV20-1 and TRBJ2-1, with 8 nucleotides matching TRBD2. The ends lost 7 bases at V and 5 bases at J; junction bases unmatched: 4. The germline V gene encodes CDR1 DFQATT and CDR2 SNEGSKA (reference sequence). CDR3 size: 12 residues. The CDR3: CSVREGDNEQFF. In DNA, the CDR3 is TGCAGTGTCCGGGAGGGGGACAATGAGCAGTTCTTC.

As concerns this clonotype: One base away lies a much larger clone, so this may be a sequencing read error. This CDR3 fails to terminate in the conserved phenylalanine or tryptophan, so it likely reflects a read error. V usage is TRBV20-1 and J usage is TRBJ1-2; D is unresolved. CDR3 length: 12 residues. The V gene lost 3 bases and the J gene lost 6 bases, with 11 bases spanning the gap. Per germline, CDR1 DFQATT and CDR2 SNEGSKA (reference sequence). DNA of the CDR3: TGCAGTGCTAGTTCGGGCGCGGATGGCTACACCCTC. Translation: CSASSGADGYTL.

To note about this clonotype: A much larger clone lies a single base off, so this may be a read error. The V call is TRBV28, the J call TRBJ1-4, with a possible D match to TRBD1 (6 bases). Trimming took 7 bases from V and 7 from J, leaving 19 bases between them. CDR1 is MDHEN, CDR2 SYDVKM, per germline. CDR3 size: 15 residues. The CDR3 nucleotides are TGTGCCAGCATTTACTTCTTTAAGACAGGTGAAAAACTGTTTTTT. Amino acids: CASIYFFKTGEKLFF.

This clonotype has at least ten counts. This rearrangement joins TRBV27 to TRBJ1-2; TRBD1 is a possible D gene (6 bases). V was cut by 2 bases and J by 4 bases, with 8 bases left in between. Germline assignment: CDR1 MNHEY and CDR2 SMNVEV (reference sequence). The CDR3 is 13 amino acids. CDR3 bases: TGTGCCAGCAGTTTACAGGGGCTCTATGGCTACACCTTC. This encodes CASSLQGLYGYTF.

This clonotype showed up many times. This rearrangement joins TRBV28 to TRBJ2-7; D remains ambiguous. V lost 3 bases and J 3 bases, leaving 6 bases between the germline ends. The CDR3 runs 12 residues. The germline CDR1 and CDR2 sequences are MDHEN and SYDVKM. CDR3 coding DNA: TGTGCCAGCAGTTTTACTGGCTACGAGCAGTACTTC. Its protein product is CASSFTGYEQYF.

This sequence joins TRBV2 and TRBJ2-5, with 8 positions matching TRBD2. Germline trimming cut 3 bases from V and 4 bases from J; bases unmatched to any gene: 7. The length of the CDR3 is 15 residues. Germline V gene lookup returns CDR1 SNHLY and CDR2 FYNNEI. CDR3 amino acids: CASSDRGGRVETQYF. DNA of the CDR3: TGTGCCAGCAGTGATCGCGGGGGGCGAGTAGAGACCCAGTACTTC.

This clonotype was detected many times. This rearrangement joins TRBV3-1 to TRBJ1-6; D is uncertain. V was shortened by 1 base and J by 14 bases, with 12 bases between the two germline ends. In germline, CDR1 is LGHDT, CDR2 YNNKEL (reference sequence). CDR3 size: 13 residues. CDR3 in DNA: TGTGCCAGCAGCCAAGGTTACGCCCGGACCCTCCACTTT. Translating gives CASSQGYARTLHF.

This clonotype was counted between two and nine times. The genes are TRBV4-1 and TRBJ2-6, with D possibly matching TRBD2 (5 bases). Germline assignment: CDR1 MGHRA and CDR2 YSYEKL. The V end was cut by 3 bases, the J end by 0 bases, with 12 bases between. The CDR3 is 17 amino acids. CDR3 nucleotide sequence: TGCGCCAGCAGCCACCGGGAAAGAGGCTCTGGGGCCAACGTCCTGACTTTC. It yields the protein CASSHRERGSGANVLTF.

Judged by abundance, this clonotype is medium-sized. The rearrangement joins TRBV6-6 to TRBJ2-7; D not certain. This CDR3 has 15 amino acids. Germline CDR1 and CDR2: MNHNY and SVGAGI (reference sequence). Deletions cut 2 bases from V and 8 bases from J, with 19 bases between. CDR3 loop: CASSYGRHPTRKQYF. In nucleotides, the CDR3 is TGTGCCAGCAGTTACGGTCGGCATCCTACGAGGAAGCAGTACTTC.

In regard to this clonotype: Given the absence of the conserved phenylalanine or tryptophan at the CDR3 end, a read error is likely. This chain links TRBV29-1 with TRBJ2-1; weak D call: TRBD1 (5 bases). The CDR3 is 14 residues long. Trimming cost V 0 bases and J 6 bases, with 12 bases left between them. Germline CDR1 is SQVTM and CDR2 is ANQGSEA. CDR3 protein: CSVEDLQDSNEQFL. The DNA of the CDR3 is TGCAGCGTTGAAGATCTTCAAGACAGCAATGAGCAGTTCTTA.

This clonotype was recorded at least ten times. The chain has TRBV28 and TRBJ1-1, with D hard to call. CDR3 length equals 12 residues. Germline values: CDR1 MDHEN, CDR2 SYDVKM. V was shortened by 5 bases and J by 7 bases, with 11 bases between the two germline ends. CDR3 residues: CASSHTDFEAFF. DNA of the CDR3: TGTGCCAGCAGTCACACCGACTTTGAAGCTTTCTTT. Combining the CDR3 with reference TRBV28 and TRBJ1-1 gives the whole variable domain DVKVTQSSRYLVKRTGEKVFLECVQDMDHENMFWYRQDPGLGLRLIYFSYDVKMKEKGDIPEGYSVSREKKERFSLILESASTNQTSMYLCASSHTDFEAFFGQGTRLTVV.

This clonotype was seen a few times. The CDR3 DNA follows: TGCGCCAGCAGCACGGCTAGCGGGGGCACAGATACGCAGTATTTT. Amino acids: CASSTASGGTDTQYF. This rearrangement joins TRBV4-3 to TRBJ2-3; the match to TRBD2 covers 9 bases. J gave up 1 base and V 5 bases, and 4 bases lay outside the gene matches. Germline V CDR1 and CDR2: LGHNA, YSLEER. This CDR3 region has 15 residues.

This clonotype was found a few times. The chain combines TRBV18 with TRBJ1-5; no clear D gene. V lost 3 bases and J 3 bases, leaving 9 bases between the germline ends. The CDR3 is 14 residues long. From germline, CDR1 is KGHSH and CDR2 LQKENI. The CDR3 nucleotides are TGTGCCAGCTCACCCCGACAAACCAATCAGCCCCAGCATTTT. This translates into CASSPRQTNQPQHF.

This clonotype was counted a few times. This chain connects TRBV5-1 to TRBJ2-7; D assignment may be TRBD1 or TRBD2 (5 bases each). V lost 4 bases to trimming and J lost 3 bases, with 14 bases between them. Germline V lookup: CDR1 SGHRS, CDR2 YFSETQ. This CDR3 spans 14 amino acids. The CDR3 loop reads CASSEGTDDYEQYF. CDR3 DNA sequence: TGCGCCAGCAGCGAAGGGACCGATGACTACGAGCAGTACTTC.

The J gene is TRBJ2-4, the V gene TRBV11-1; 9 positions match TRBD2. The CDR3 sequence is 18 residues long. Losses at the gene ends were 1 base for V and 4 bases for J; bases not matched to a gene: 11. The germline gives CDR1 SGHAT, CDR2 FQDESV (reference sequence). The CDR3 sequence: CASSLEDWGTSGKNIQYF. As DNA, the CDR3 is TGTGCCAGCAGCTTAGAAGACTGGGGCACTAGCGGGAAAAACATTCAGTACTTC.

V usage is TRBV12-3 or TRBV12-4 and J usage is TRBJ1-2; a weak D match, TRBD1 (6 bases). V dropped 2 bases and J dropped 4 bases, with 11 bases sitting between them. There are 14 residues in the CDR3. The CDR3 sequence: CASSLTRGGYGYTF. The CDR3 DNA reads as TGTGCCAGCAGTTTAACCAGGGGAGGCTATGGCTACACCTTC.

This clonotype was observed at least ten times. This chain joins TRBV20-1 and TRBJ2-7; D might be TRBD2 (6 bases). CDR3 size: 14 residues. Trimming took 3 bases from V and 0 from J, leaving 12 bases between them. CDR1 and CDR2 (germline): DFQATT, SNEGSKA (reference sequence). The DNA of the CDR3 is TGCAGTGCTAGCCGGGACTTCTTCTCCTACGAGCAGTACTTC. It specifies CSASRDFFSYEQYF.

There are a few counts of this clonotype. The chain has TRBV5-4 and TRBJ1-2; TRBD1 aligns across 9 bases. Trimming removed 4 bases from V and 5 bases from J; junction bases left unmatched: 9. The CDR3 consists of 15 residues. CDR1 SGHNT and CDR2 YYREEE come from the germline V gene (reference sequence). This CDR3 reads CASSRTGVALYGYTF. For the CDR3, the DNA is TGTGCCAGCAGCCGGACAGGGGTGGCCCTTTATGGCTACACCTTC.

This clonotype was seen a few times. This chain uses TRBV4-1 with TRBJ2-3, with D maybe TRBD1 (5 bases). Germline values: CDR1 MGHRA, CDR2 YSYEKL. This CDR3 is 16 amino acids long. V shed 0 bases and J shed 2 bases, with 12 bases lying between them. The CDR3 bases are TGCGCCAGCAGCCAAGATGGCAGGGCCCTCACAGATACGCAGTATTTT. Translated: CASSQDGRALTDTQYF.